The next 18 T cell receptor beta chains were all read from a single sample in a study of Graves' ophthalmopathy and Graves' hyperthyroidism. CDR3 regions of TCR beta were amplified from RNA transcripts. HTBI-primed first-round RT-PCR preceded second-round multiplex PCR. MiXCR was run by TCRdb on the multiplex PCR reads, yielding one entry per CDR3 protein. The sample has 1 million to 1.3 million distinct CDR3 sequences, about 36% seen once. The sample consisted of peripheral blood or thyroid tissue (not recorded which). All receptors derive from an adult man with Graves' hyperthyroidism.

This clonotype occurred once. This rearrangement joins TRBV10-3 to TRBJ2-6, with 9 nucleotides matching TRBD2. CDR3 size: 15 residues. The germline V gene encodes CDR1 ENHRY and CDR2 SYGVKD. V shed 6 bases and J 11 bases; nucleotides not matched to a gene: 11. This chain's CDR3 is CAISDSGSGRDVLTF. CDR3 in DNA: TGTGCCATCAGCGACTCAGGTAGCGGGAGAGACGTCCTGACTTTC.

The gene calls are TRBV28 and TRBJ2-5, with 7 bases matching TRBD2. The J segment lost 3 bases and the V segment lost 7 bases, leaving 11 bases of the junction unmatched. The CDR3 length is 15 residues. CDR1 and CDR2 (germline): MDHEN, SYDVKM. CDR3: CASNNAGVGEETQYF. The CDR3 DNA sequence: TGTGCCAGCAACAACGCGGGGGTAGGAGAAGAGACCCAGTACTTC.

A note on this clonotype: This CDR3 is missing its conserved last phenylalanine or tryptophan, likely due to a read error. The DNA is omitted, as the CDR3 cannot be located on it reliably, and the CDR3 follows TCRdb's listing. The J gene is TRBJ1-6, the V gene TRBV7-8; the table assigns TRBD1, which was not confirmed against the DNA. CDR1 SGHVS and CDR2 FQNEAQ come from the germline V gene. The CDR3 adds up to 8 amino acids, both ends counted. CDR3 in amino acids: CASSSPQG.

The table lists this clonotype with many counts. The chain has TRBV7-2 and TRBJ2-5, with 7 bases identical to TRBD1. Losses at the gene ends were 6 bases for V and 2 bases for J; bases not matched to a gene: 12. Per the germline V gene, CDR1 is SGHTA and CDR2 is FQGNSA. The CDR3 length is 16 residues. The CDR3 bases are TGTGCCAGCAGGTCGAATGACAGGGAAAGGCAAGAGACCCAGTACTTC. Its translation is CASRSNDRERQETQYF.

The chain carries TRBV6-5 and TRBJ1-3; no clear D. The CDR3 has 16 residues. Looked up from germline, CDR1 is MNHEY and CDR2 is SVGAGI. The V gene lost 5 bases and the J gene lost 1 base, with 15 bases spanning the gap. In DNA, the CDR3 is TGTGCCAGCAGTCCCCGACCGACGCTGTCTGGAAACACCATATATTTT. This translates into CASSPRPTLSGNTIYF.

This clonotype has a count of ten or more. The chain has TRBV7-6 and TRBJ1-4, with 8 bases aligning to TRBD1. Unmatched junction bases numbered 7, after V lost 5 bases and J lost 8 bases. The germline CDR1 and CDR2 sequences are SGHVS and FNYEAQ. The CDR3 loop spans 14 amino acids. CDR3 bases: TGTGCCAGCAGCGCCGACAGGGGAGCCGAAAAACTGTTTTTT. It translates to CASSADRGAEKLFF.

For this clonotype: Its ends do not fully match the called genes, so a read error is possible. The CDR3 nucleotides read TGTGCCATCCAGGGGAGGCACGAGCAGTACTTC. It encodes CAIQGRHEQYF. The chain joins TRBV10-2 to TRBJ2-7; D assignment may be TRBD1 or TRBD2 (6 bases each). CDR3 length equals 11 residues. The germline CDR1 and CDR2 sequences are WSHSY and SAAADI.

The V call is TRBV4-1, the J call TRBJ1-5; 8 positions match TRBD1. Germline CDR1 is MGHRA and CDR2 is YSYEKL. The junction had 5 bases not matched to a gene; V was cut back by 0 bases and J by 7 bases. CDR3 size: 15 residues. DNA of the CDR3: TGCGCCAGCAGCCAAGAGGACAGGGATGGACAGCCCCAGCATTTT. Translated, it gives CASSQEDRDGQPQHF.

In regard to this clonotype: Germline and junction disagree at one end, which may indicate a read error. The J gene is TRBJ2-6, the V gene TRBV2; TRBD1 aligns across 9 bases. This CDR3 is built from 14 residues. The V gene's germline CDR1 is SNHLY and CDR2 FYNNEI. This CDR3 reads CASRENRGQLTEAF. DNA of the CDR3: TGTGCCAGCAGAGAGAACAGGGGGCAGTTAACTGAAGCTTTC.

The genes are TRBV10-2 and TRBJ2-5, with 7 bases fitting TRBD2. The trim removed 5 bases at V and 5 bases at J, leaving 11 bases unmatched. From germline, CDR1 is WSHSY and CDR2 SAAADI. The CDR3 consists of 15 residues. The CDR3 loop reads CASSISGQSRETQYF. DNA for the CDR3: TGCGCCAGCAGTATTAGCGGGCAAAGCCGGGAGACCCAGTACTTC.

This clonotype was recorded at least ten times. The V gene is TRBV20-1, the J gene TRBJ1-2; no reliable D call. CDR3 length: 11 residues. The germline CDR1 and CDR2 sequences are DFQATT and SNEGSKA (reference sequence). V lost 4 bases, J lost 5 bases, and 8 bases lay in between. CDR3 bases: TGCAGTGCTATTGGAGAATATGGCTACACCTTC. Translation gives CSAIGEYGYTF.

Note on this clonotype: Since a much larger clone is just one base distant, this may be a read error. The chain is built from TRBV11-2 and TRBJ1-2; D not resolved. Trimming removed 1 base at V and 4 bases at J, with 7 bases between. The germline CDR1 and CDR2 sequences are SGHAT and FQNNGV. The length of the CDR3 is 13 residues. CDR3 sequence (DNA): TGTGCCAGCAGCTTAGGACATTGCTATGGCTACACCTTC. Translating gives CASSLGHCYGYTF.

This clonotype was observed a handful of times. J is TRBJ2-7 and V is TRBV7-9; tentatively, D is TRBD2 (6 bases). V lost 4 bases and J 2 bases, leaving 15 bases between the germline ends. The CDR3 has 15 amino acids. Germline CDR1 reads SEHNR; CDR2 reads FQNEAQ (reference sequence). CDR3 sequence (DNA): TGTGCCAGCAGCTCATCCGGGGTAGCGGCCTACGAGCAGTACTTC. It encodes CASSSSGVAAYEQYF.

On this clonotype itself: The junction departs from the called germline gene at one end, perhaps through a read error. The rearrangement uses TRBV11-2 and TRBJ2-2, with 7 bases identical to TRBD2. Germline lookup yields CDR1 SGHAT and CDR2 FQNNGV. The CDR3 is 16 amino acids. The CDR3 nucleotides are TGTGCCAGCAGCCGTCAGGTAGCGGGTGTGTCCGGGGAGCTGCTTTTT. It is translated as CASSRQVAGVSGELLF.

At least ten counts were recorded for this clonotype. This CDR3 is CASSGDRGSTGNSPLHF. The CDR3 nucleotides read TGTGCCAGCAGCGGGGACAGGGGCTCCACCGGTAATTCACCCCTCCACTTT. The chain combines TRBV9 with TRBJ1-6; 10 nucleotides align to TRBD1. The CDR3 sequence is 17 residues long. Germline V lookup: CDR1 SGDLS, CDR2 YYNGEE. Trimming removed 3 bases from V and 6 bases from J; junction bases left unmatched: 9.

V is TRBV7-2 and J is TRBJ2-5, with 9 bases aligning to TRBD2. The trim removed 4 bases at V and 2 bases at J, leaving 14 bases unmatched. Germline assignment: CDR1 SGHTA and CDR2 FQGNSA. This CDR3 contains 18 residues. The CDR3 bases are TGTGCCAGCAGCTCCGGGCCCCCTAGCGGGGCTACACAAGAGACCCAGTACTTC. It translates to CASSSGPPSGATQETQYF.

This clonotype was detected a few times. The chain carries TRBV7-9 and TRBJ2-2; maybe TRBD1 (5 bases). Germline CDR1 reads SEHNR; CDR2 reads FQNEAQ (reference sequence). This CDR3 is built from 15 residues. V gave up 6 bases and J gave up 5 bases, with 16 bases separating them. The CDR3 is CASRHGQIGTGELFF. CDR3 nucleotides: TGTGCCAGCAGACACGGACAAATAGGAACCGGGGAGCTGTTTTTT.

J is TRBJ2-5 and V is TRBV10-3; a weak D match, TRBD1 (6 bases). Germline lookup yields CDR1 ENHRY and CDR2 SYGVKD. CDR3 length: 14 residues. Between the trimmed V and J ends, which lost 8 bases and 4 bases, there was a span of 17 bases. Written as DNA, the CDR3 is TGTGCCATCGCGTACCGACAGGCCCGAGAGACCCAGTACTTC. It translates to CAIAYRQARETQYF.